This T cell receptor beta chain was sequenced in a study of shared clonotypes between healthy human individuals (dated by TCRdb to 2020 to 2021). Study-wide context: The cohort included a few men and a couple of women between 18 and 49 years of age. Per donor, three plates each were used for CD4 naive and CD4 memory, two for CD8 naive, and one for CD8 memory. To estimate repertoire size and how much clonotypes are shared between individuals, the study performed deep sequencing of blood TCR repertoires from about five healthy adults. To increase sequencing depth and limit assay-specific biases, different laboratories used diverse techniques to prepare libraries and sequence TCR repertoires. Per donor, leukapheresis produced somewhere between about 0.94 and 9 billion PBMCs. The study at large found these results: Because the study included a small number of donors, the genetic and exposure-history diversity represented was limited. Even with the large sequencing depth, rarefaction of the sorted-subset datasets indicated that sequencing was incomplete. Compared with non-shared clonotypes, the clonotypes found in all four sorted-subset donors had higher generation probabilities. Based on pairwise subsampling, the degree of clonotype sharing among donors was expected to be affected by sequencing depth. Sharing across four donors was observed for roughly 5.4% of naive CD4, 3% to 3.5% of naive CD8, about 2.3% of memory CD4, and around 0.4% of memory CD8 clonotypes. Sampling was limited to blood, and TCR repertoires in tissue likely differ from TCR repertoires in blood. Naive subsets generally had larger estimated clonotype richness than memory subsets did.

The junction shows trimming of 6 bases on V and 6 bases on J, plus 11 bases between the germline ends. Measured from the cysteine to the phenylalanine, the CDR3 is 13 residues long. Here the CDR3 DNA is all that survives: 39 bases in frame from base 1. CDR1 MNHEY and CDR2 SVGAGI were looked up in the germline V gene. Using the deep immunoSEQ assay, multiplex PCR amplified TCR CDR3 regions from genomic DNA. Extracted genomic DNA from each cell subset was distributed evenly across all wells of several immunoSEQ 96-well plates, and each plate was treated as a replicate. Each replicate PCR for sorted subsets received around 210 ng genomic DNA, equal to roughly 29,000 T cell genomes. Purified libraries were measured with a Qubit 3.0 fluorometer, size-checked on a Bioanalyzer 2100, and measured again with the KAPA Library Quantification kit. A separate single-read 150-cycle Illumina NextSeq 550 flow cell was used to sequence each immunoSEQ 96-well plate. On the authors' methods: The immunoSEQ output contained only junctional sequences without quality scores, so filtering could not match that applied to full-length reads. Sequences were annotated with PyIR, a Python wrapper for IgBLAST v1.9, and V/J genes and CDR3 were assigned using IMGT germline references. Reads were filtered out if the reads had weak V/J assignments (E-value above 1e-6), no CDR3, stop codons, out-of-frame junctions, or ambiguous translated residues. A V3J clonotype was defined by an identical inferred V gene, J gene, and CDR3 amino acid sequence. To compute the percentage overlap between repertoires, the number of shared unique clonotypes was divided by the size of the smaller repertoire. Repertoire richness was assessed with RTK rarefaction, the Chao1 estimator, and Recon v2.1 estimates of unobserved clonotypes. For all TCRbeta clonotypes obtained by the gDNA method from several donors, generation probabilities were computed with OLGA. TCRdb obtained this table from immuneACCESS and retained in-frame rearrangements with V and J assigned. These tables miss some clones; where compared with another copy, unresolved V genes account for less than half of the shortfall, and the remainder is unexplained. The V and J calls and clone size come from that table; D and trimming were worked out from the DNA. The sample table shows 2 million to 2.5 million clones, and 90% to 96% are seen once. The ten top clones hold approximately 0.13% of the sample.

On this clone: Its antigen is currently not known. No clone much larger than this one lies a single base away; base qualities are absent.

Healthy HIV-negative adults with no recently reported acute infections or vaccinations were included as donors. Every donor was a Caucasian adult residing in Nashville, Tennessee, USA. Magnetic negative selection was used to enrich CD4+ T cells, after which naive cells were positively selected on CD45RA and the negative fraction became the memory subset. Blood was collected by leukapheresis, and PBMCs were isolated by Ficoll-Histopaque density gradient centrifugation and then cryopreserved in liquid nitrogen vapor phase. Analytical flow cytometry was used to check the purity and quantity of every magnetically sorted T cell population. Genomic DNA was isolated from each sorted fraction and quantified by UV absorbance on a Nanodrop 2000c.

Sequencing was done on a sample of naive CD4+ T cells sorted from blood. The cell subset or site tag for this specimen amounts to: CD45RA+ positively selected. The receptor's source is a man aged 18 to 30 in good health. The chain is assembled from TRBV6-5 and TRBJ2-2, with the D gene not confidently named. The nucleotide sequence is TGTGCCAGCAGACCGTCCGGGTCCGGGGAGCTGTTTTTT. The translation is CASRPSGSGELFF.